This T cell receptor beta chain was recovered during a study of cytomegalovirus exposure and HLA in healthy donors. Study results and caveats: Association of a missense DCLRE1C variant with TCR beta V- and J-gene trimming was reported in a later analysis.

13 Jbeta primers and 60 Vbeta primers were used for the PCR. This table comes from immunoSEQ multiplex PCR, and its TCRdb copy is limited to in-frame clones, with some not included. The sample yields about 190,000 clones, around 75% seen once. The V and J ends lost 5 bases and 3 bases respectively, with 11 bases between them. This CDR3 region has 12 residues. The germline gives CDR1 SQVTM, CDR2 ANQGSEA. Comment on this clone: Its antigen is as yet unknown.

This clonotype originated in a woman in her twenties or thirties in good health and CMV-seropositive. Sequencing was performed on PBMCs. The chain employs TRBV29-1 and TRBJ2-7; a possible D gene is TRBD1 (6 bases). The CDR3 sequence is CSVRTANYEQYF. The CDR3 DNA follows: TGCAGCGTTCGGACAGCAAACTACGAGCAGTACTTC.